These 3 T cell receptor beta chains originate from one sample sequenced in a study of T cells in Graves' hyperthyroidism and ophthalmopathy. TCR beta CDR3 region amplification was performed from RNA transcripts. In the first-round RT-PCR of the TCR CDR3, the HTBI primer set was used. A single record per CDR3 protein comes from TCRdb applying MiXCR to the multiplex PCR reads. The sample records fewer than 650,000 distinct CDR3 sequences, roughly 13% being singletons. Sequencing input: blood. These receptors were taken from a young woman with Graves' hyperthyroidism that later progressed to Graves' ophthalmopathy.

This clonotype has ten or more counts. V usage is TRBV13 and J usage is TRBJ1-2, with D hard to call. In germline, CDR1 is PRHDT, CDR2 FYEKMQ (reference sequence). The CDR3 runs to 12 residues. V lost 2 bases to trimming and J lost 6 bases, with 7 bases between them. For the CDR3, the DNA is TGTGCCAGCAGCTTATACGCTAATGGCTACACCTTC. Translation: CASSLYANGYTF.

This clonotype came up many times. This chain connects TRBV28 to TRBJ2-7; tentative D call: TRBD2 (5 bases). Per the germline V gene, CDR1 is MDHEN and CDR2 is SYDVKM. Between the trimmed V and J ends, which lost 2 bases and 6 bases, there was a span of 14 bases. This CDR3 spans 14 amino acids. The CDR3 bases are TGTGCCAGCAGTTTACAAGCGGTAAAGAGCGAGCAGTACTTC. Translation gives CASSLQAVKSEQYF.

A remark on this clonotype: A much bigger clone sits one base away, suggesting this may be a read error. V gene TRBV11-2 combines with J gene TRBJ2-1; TRBD1 or TRBD2 may be the D gene (5 bases each). The CDR3 has 15 amino acids. The V gene's germline CDR1 is SGHAT and CDR2 FQNNGV. CDR3 bases: TGTACCAGCAGCTTAGATCTGCAGGGAGACAATGAGCAGTTCTTC. Residues: CTSSLDLQGDNEQFF.